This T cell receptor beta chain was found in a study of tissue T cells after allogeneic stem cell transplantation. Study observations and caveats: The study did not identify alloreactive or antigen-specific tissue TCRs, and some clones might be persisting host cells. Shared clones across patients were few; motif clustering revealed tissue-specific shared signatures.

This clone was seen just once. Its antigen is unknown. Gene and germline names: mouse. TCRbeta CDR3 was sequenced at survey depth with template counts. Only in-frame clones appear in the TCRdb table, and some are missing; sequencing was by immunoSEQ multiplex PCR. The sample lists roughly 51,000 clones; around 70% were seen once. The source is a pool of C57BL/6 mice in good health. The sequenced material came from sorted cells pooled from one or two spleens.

Incomplete CDR3 DNA: TGTGCCAGCGGTGATATCCGTTCTGGAAATACGCTCTAT. It codes for CASGDIRSGNTLY. The whole CDR3 protein reads CASGDIRSGNTLYF. This sequence joins TRBV13-2 and TRBJ1-3, with D hard to call. The CDR3 is cut off 1 residue early in the read; its end comes from the germline J gene. The CDR3 is made up of 14 amino acids. V lost 1 base and J 0 bases, leaving 5 bases between the germline ends. CDR1 is NNHNN, CDR2 SYGAGS, per germline (reference sequence).